The clone carrying this TCR beta chain was seen repeatedly, ten times or more. The source of the sample is a study of regulatory T cells in long-lasting Graves disease. Time point: newly diagnosed GD, antithyroid drugs for less than 3 months. From PBMCs, RNA was extracted and then used to make the TCR library. Arm-PCR of CDR3 regions and iRepertoire HTBI primers were the basis on which TCR beta libraries were built. TCRdb fed the multiplex PCR reads into MiXCR, producing one record per CDR3 protein. The top ten clones hold about 7.8% of a sample with roughly 410,000 distinct CDR3 sequences, 15% of them seen once. The junction had 4 bases not matched to a gene; V was cut back by 8 bases and J by 0 bases. The V gene's germline CDR1 is SNHLY and CDR2 FYNNEI. CDR3 length: 14 amino acids. The same sample was also used in a study of T cells in Graves' hyperthyroidism and ophthalmopathy. From that second work: Uncontrolled infection, other autoimmune disease, pregnancy or lactation excluded patients. Blood also contained most expanded thyroid clonotypes above 0.001.

The sequence derives from a middle-aged woman with Graves disease. The sequenced sample was peripheral blood mononuclear cells (PBMCs), obtained at new diagnosis, from a patient treated with antithyroid drugs. This sequence joins TRBV2 and TRBJ2-1; TRBD1 matches at 7 bases. The CDR3 protein is CASPGTVSYNEQFF. The CDR3 DNA reads as TGTGCCAGCCCCGGGACAGTCTCCTACAATGAGCAGTTCTTC.